This is a list of T cell receptor beta chains from one sample in a study of OX40 agonist ivuxolimab in advanced cancers. Repertoires were generated with immunoSEQ multiplex PCR, while TCRdb's copy carries only in-frame clones and drops some. The table lists tens of thousands of clones, roughly 84% of them singletons. The sequences come from CD4+ or CD8+ T cells sorted from blood, collected in a trial of the OX40 agonist ivuxolimab. All receptors come from an adult with an advanced solid tumor such as melanoma, head and neck, liver or kidney cancer. The CDR3 runs from the conserved cysteine through the conserved F or W. Each record gives: J gene, clone size, D gene, V gene, CDR3 DNA, CDR3 protein. D genes are given only for firm matches. Clone size, where shown, is once, few, many, or a class for clones that have expanded.

j_gene: TRBJ1-6; abundance: NA; d_gene: NA; v_gene: TRBV7-2; CDR3nt: TGTGCCAGCACTCTTGGAAATTCACCCCTCCACTTT; CDR3aa: CASTLGNSPLHF
j_gene: TRBJ2-5; abundance: NA; d_gene: NA; v_gene: TRBV14; CDR3nt: TGTGCCAGCAGCCCCATCGGGGCGGTCCCGGGGGAGACCCAGTACTTC; CDR3aa: CASSPIGAVPGETQYF
j_gene: TRBJ2-1; abundance: NA; d_gene: TRBD1; v_gene: TRBV7-9; CDR3nt: TGTGCCAGCAGCTTGAGCCCCGACAGGGCGGGCAATGAGCAGTTCTTC; CDR3aa: CASSLSPDRAGNEQFF
j_gene: TRBJ2-4; abundance: NA; d_gene: NA; v_gene: TRBV27; CDR3nt: TGTGCCAGCAGTTTAGTTGGGGGTGACATTCAGTACTTC; CDR3aa: CASSLVGGDIQYF
j_gene: TRBJ2-7; abundance: NA; d_gene: NA; v_gene: TRBV10-1; CDR3nt: TGCGCCAGCAGTCGGGGCCGGGGCGAGCAGTACTTC; CDR3aa: CASSRGRGEQYF
j_gene: TRBJ1-2; abundance: NA; d_gene: TRBD1; v_gene: TRBV5-5; CDR3nt: TGTGCCAGCAGCCCGTCGCCCAGCAGGCAGGGGGGTAACTATGGCTACACCTTC; CDR3aa: CASSPSPSRQGGNYGYTF
j_gene: TRBJ2-3; abundance: once; d_gene: TRBD1; v_gene: TRBV29-1; CDR3nt: TGCAGCGTGGGGGACAGGTACCGCACAGATACGCAGTATTTT; CDR3aa: CSVGDRYRTDTQYF
j_gene: TRBJ1-2; abundance: NA; d_gene: NA; v_gene: TRBV18; CDR3nt: TGTGCCAGCTCACCACCAGTCCGAGGCTATGGCTACACCTTC; CDR3aa: CASSPPVRGYGYTF
j_gene: TRBJ2-4; abundance: NA; d_gene: TRBD2; v_gene: TRBV7-2; CDR3nt: TGTGCCAGCAGCGGTGGGACTACGCTAGCCAAAAACATTCAGTACTTC; CDR3aa: CASSGGTTLAKNIQYF
j_gene: TRBJ1-1; abundance: few; d_gene: NA; v_gene: TRBV28; CDR3nt: TGTGCCAGCAGTTTTAGGCCGATGGATGTTAACACTGAAGCTTTCTTT; CDR3aa: CASSFRPMDVNTEAFF
j_gene: TRBJ1-1; abundance: NA; d_gene: NA; v_gene: TRBV5-1; CDR3nt: TGCGCCAGCAGCTTGATGGACAGCAACACTGAAGCTTTCTTT; CDR3aa: CASSLMDSNTEAFF
j_gene: TRBJ1-4; abundance: NA; d_gene: TRBD1; v_gene: TRBV5-1; CDR3nt: TGCGCCAGCAGCGGGGGACAGGGGCTTAATGAAAAACTGTTTTTT; CDR3aa: CASSGGQGLNEKLFF
j_gene: TRBJ1-2; abundance: NA; d_gene: NA; v_gene: TRBV2; CDR3nt: TGTGCCAGCAGTCAAGTCATGGGCTACACCTTC; CDR3aa: CASSQVMGYTF
j_gene: TRBJ2-2; abundance: NA; d_gene: NA; v_gene: TRBV5-1; CDR3nt: TGCGCCAGTTCCACCCCCCCGAACACCGGGGAGCTGTTTTTT; CDR3aa: CASSTPPNTGELFF
j_gene: TRBJ2-4; abundance: NA; d_gene: NA; v_gene: TRBV6-1; CDR3nt: TGTGCCAGCACTGGGTGGGGAGTTAGCGGCGCGGGTCAGTACTTC; CDR3aa: CASTGWGVSGAGQYF
j_gene: TRBJ1-5; abundance: NA; d_gene: NA; v_gene: TRBV19; CDR3nt: TGTGCCAGTAGTATATGGGACAAAAATCAGCCCCAGCATTTT; CDR3aa: CASSIWDKNQPQHF
j_gene: TRBJ2-7; abundance: NA; d_gene: NA; v_gene: TRBV4-1; CDR3nt: TGCGCCAGCAGCGCCCGGACAAGTCCCGAGCAGTACTTC; CDR3aa: CASSARTSPEQYF
j_gene: TRBJ2-1; abundance: NA; d_gene: NA; v_gene: TRBV7-2; CDR3nt: TGTGCCAGCAGCTTACCAAACGCAGGCTCTACAACTGAGCAGTTCTTC; CDR3aa: CASSLPNAGSTTEQFF
j_gene: TRBJ1-3; abundance: few; d_gene: NA; v_gene: TRBV28; CDR3nt: TGTGCCAGCAGTTGGTTAAACCCGGGTAACAACACCATATATTTT; CDR3aa: CASSWLNPGNNTIYF
j_gene: TRBJ1-2; abundance: NA; d_gene: NA; v_gene: TRBV9; CDR3nt: TGTGCCAGCAGCGTAGGGGGGGATATGAGTGGCTACACCTTC; CDR3aa: CASSVGGDMSGYTF
j_gene: TRBJ2-3; abundance: NA; d_gene: TRBD2; v_gene: TRBV7-7; CDR3nt: TGTGCCAGCAGCTTAGGGGTAGCGGGAGATACGCAGTATTTT; CDR3aa: CASSLGVAGDTQYF
j_gene: TRBJ2-3; abundance: NA; d_gene: TRBD2; v_gene: TRBV28; CDR3nt: TGTGCCAGCAGTTTATCTCTAGCGGGGGCCACAGATACGCAGTATTTT; CDR3aa: CASSLSLAGATDTQYF
j_gene: TRBJ1-3; abundance: NA; d_gene: NA; v_gene: TRBV5-1; CDR3nt: TGCGCCAGCAGCTTGGCTACAATAGGGTCCGGAAACACCATATATTTT; CDR3aa: CASSLATIGSGNTIYF
j_gene: TRBJ1-4; abundance: NA; d_gene: NA; v_gene: TRBV11-2; CDR3nt: TGTGCCAGCAGCTTCAGCGAAAAACTGTTTTTT; CDR3aa: CASSFSEKLFF
j_gene: TRBJ2-7; abundance: once; d_gene: TRBD2; v_gene: TRBV6-1; CDR3nt: TGTGCCAGCAGGGTGACTAGCGGGAACTACGAGCAGTACTTC; CDR3aa: CASRVTSGNYEQYF
j_gene: TRBJ2-2; abundance: once; d_gene: NA; v_gene: TRBV10-3; CDR3nt: TGTGCCATCAGGGGAGTTGGCACCGGGGAGCTGTTTTTT; CDR3aa: CAIRGVGTGELFF
j_gene: TRBJ1-4; abundance: NA; d_gene: TRBD1; v_gene: TRBV5-4; CDR3nt: TGTGCCAGCAGTGAGAAGTCCGGACAGGCTGGAAAACTGTTTTTT; CDR3aa: CASSEKSGQAGKLFF
j_gene: TRBJ2-1; abundance: NA; d_gene: NA; v_gene: TRBV25-1; CDR3nt: TGTGCCAGCAGTGAGCCCGGGTATGAGCAGTTCTTC; CDR3aa: CASSEPGYEQFF
j_gene: TRBJ2-3; abundance: few; d_gene: NA; v_gene: TRBV7-6; CDR3nt: TGTGCCAGCAGCTCCCAGGGTAAGGGGAGCACAGATACGCAGTATTTT; CDR3aa: CASSSQGKGSTDTQYF
j_gene: TRBJ2-7; abundance: NA; d_gene: NA; v_gene: TRBV28; CDR3nt: TGTGCCAGCAGTTTTTTTCGAATCTCCTACGAGCAGTACTTC; CDR3aa: CASSFFRISYEQYF
j_gene: TRBJ2-7; abundance: NA; d_gene: TRBD2; v_gene: TRBV5-4; CDR3nt: TGTGCCAGCAGCCGAGGGACTAGCGGGAGGAGCGAGCAGTACTTC; CDR3aa: CASSRGTSGRSEQYF
j_gene: TRBJ2-2; abundance: NA; d_gene: TRBD1; v_gene: TRBV5-1; CDR3nt: TGCGCCAGCAGCTTCCGGACAGGGGATGACGGGGAGCTGTTTTTT; CDR3aa: CASSFRTGDDGELFF
j_gene: TRBJ2-7; abundance: NA; d_gene: NA; v_gene: TRBV28; CDR3nt: TGTGCCAGCAGTTTATGGATCCCCGCCTACGAGCAGTACTTC; CDR3aa: CASSLWIPAYEQYF
j_gene: TRBJ1-4; abundance: NA; d_gene: TRBD1; v_gene: TRBV7-2; CDR3nt: TGTGCCAGCAGCGCTTGGGACAGGGTCGGGGAAAAACTGTTTTTT; CDR3aa: CASSAWDRVGEKLFF
j_gene: TRBJ1-5; abundance: NA; d_gene: NA; v_gene: TRBV30; CDR3nt: TGTGCCTGGACCCTTAGGGGGGGTAGCAATCAGCCCCAGCATTTT; CDR3aa: CAWTLRGGSNQPQHF
j_gene: TRBJ1-5; abundance: NA; d_gene: NA; v_gene: TRBV4-3; CDR3nt: TGCGCCAGCAGCCAAGATCGAGGGGCTTGGCAGCCCCAGCATTTT; CDR3aa: CASSQDRGAWQPQHF
j_gene: TRBJ2-1; abundance: NA; d_gene: NA; v_gene: TRBV5-1; CDR3nt: TGCGCCAGCAGCTCTAGCCTTCACGGGGTCTACAATGAGCAGTTCTTC; CDR3aa: CASSSSLHGVYNEQFF
j_gene: TRBJ1-1; abundance: NA; d_gene: NA; v_gene: TRBV30; CDR3nt: TGTGCCTGGAGTGCGACCGTCCCAACCACTGAAGCTTTCTTT; CDR3aa: CAWSATVPTTEAFF
j_gene: TRBJ2-7; abundance: NA; d_gene: NA; v_gene: TRBV7-9; CDR3nt: TGTGCCAGCAGCTTAGCAGCCCGCGTCTACGAGCAGTACTTC; CDR3aa: CASSLAARVYEQYF
j_gene: TRBJ2-1; abundance: NA; d_gene: TRBD2; v_gene: TRBV30; CDR3nt: TGTGCCTGGAGTGTACGGACTAGCGGGTATGATGAGCAGTTCTTC; CDR3aa: CAWSVRTSGYDEQFF
j_gene: TRBJ2-7; abundance: NA; d_gene: NA; v_gene: TRBV7-8; CDR3nt: TGTGCCAGCAGTGGGCAGGGAGATTACAAGCAGTACTTC; CDR3aa: CASSGQGDYKQYF
j_gene: TRBJ2-7; abundance: NA; d_gene: TRBD2; v_gene: TRBV27; CDR3nt: TGTGCCAGCAAAGGTTCACTAGCGGGAGTGGGCGAGCAGTACTTC; CDR3aa: CASKGSLAGVGEQYF
j_gene: TRBJ2-3; abundance: NA; d_gene: NA; v_gene: TRBV30; CDR3nt: TGTGCCTGGACGGCGGGAAGGACAGATACGCAGTATTTT; CDR3aa: CAWTAGRTDTQYF
j_gene: TRBJ2-7; abundance: NA; d_gene: NA; v_gene: TRBV7-2; CDR3nt: TGTGCCAGCAGCTTATCCCAGGGGAGCTACGAGCAGTACTTC; CDR3aa: CASSLSQGSYEQYF
j_gene: TRBJ1-3; abundance: NA; d_gene: TRBD1; v_gene: TRBV19; CDR3nt: TGTGCCAGTAGTGCTTACAGGGGGAACGGAAACACCATATATTTT; CDR3aa: CASSAYRGNGNTIYF
j_gene: TRBJ2-1; abundance: NA; d_gene: NA; v_gene: TRBV9; CDR3nt: TGTGCCAGCAGCGTAGGCGACGGGGTCCAGTTCTTC; CDR3aa: CASSVGDGVQFF
j_gene: TRBJ2-1; abundance: NA; d_gene: TRBD2; v_gene: TRBV4-1; CDR3nt: TGCGCCAGCAGCCAAGTCCTAGCGGGAGGGCCGGGTGAGCAGTTCTTC; CDR3aa: CASSQVLAGGPGEQFF
j_gene: TRBJ2-7; abundance: NA; d_gene: TRBD1; v_gene: TRBV19; CDR3nt: TGTGCCAGTAGTCGGACAGGTGATGAGCAGTACTTC; CDR3aa: CASSRTGDEQYF
j_gene: TRBJ2-7; abundance: NA; d_gene: TRBD1; v_gene: TRBV23-1; CDR3nt: TGCGCCAGCAGTCAACCGACAGGGGCTCTCCCCTACGAGCAGTACTTC; CDR3aa: CASSQPTGALPYEQYF
j_gene: TRBJ2-3; abundance: once; d_gene: TRBD2; v_gene: TRBV5-1; CDR3nt: TGCGCCAGCAGCATGACTAGCGGAGACCCAGATACGCAGTATTTT; CDR3aa: CASSMTSGDPDTQYF
j_gene: TRBJ2-7; abundance: NA; d_gene: NA; v_gene: TRBV4-2; CDR3nt: TGTGCCAGCAGCCAAGTGGGTGGGGGGGCCTACTACGAGCAGTACTTC; CDR3aa: CASSQVGGGAYYEQYF
j_gene: TRBJ2-3; abundance: NA; d_gene: TRBD1; v_gene: TRBV19; CDR3nt: TGTGCCAGTACGGACAGGGAAAGCACAGATACGCAGTATTTT; CDR3aa: CASTDRESTDTQYF
j_gene: TRBJ2-2; abundance: NA; d_gene: NA; v_gene: TRBV19; CDR3nt: TGTGCCAGTAGTATTAACAGTAACACCGGGGAGCTGTTTTTT; CDR3aa: CASSINSNTGELFF